The following is a TCR beta chain sequence with its context. Which antigen it targets is not known. Base qualities are missing; no much larger clone stands one base away. Receptors were amplified or captured by the immunoSEQ multiplex PCR assay. TCR beta CDR3 sequencing was performed on DNA from the cultured, isolated CD4+ T cells. Per the source publication's procedure: Non-productive TCR sequences were discarded, and reads were trimmed to the CDR3 region, with only CDR3s of 7 or more amino acids retained. Antigen-specific clonotypes were identified using the MANAFEST web app by comparison of expansion in peptide wells against reference cultures. To count as positive, a clone had to show expansion at FDR<0.05 compared with the reference and with all other wells, an odds ratio above 5, and a frequency above 0.1% in two replicate wells. A clonotype was defined as cross-reactive if the clonotype was significantly expanded both in SARS-CoV-2 spike wells and in at least one common cold coronavirus spike condition. CDR3 similarity was assessed by Levenshtein distance with the stringdist R package, and unrooted trees were built with ape in R 3.6.1. TCRdb provides this immuneACCESS table in a form limited to in-frame rearrangements. Some clones are lacking; in checked studies, under half of them reflect an unresolved V gene, and why the rest are absent is not known. That table is the source of V, J and clone size, and D and trimming were worked out from the DNA. The sample data list 50,000 to 70,000 clones, and 70% to 80% of these were observed just once. The top ten constitute over 2% of the sample.

A distance of 2 bases separates the germline ends of V and J, which lose 5 bases and 3 bases respectively. The CDR3, cysteine through phenylalanine, is 12 amino acids long. Only the CDR3 part of the read is kept: 36 bases, read in frame from the first base. From a lookup of the germline V gene (reference sequence), CDR1 and CDR2 are MNHEY and SMNVEV. This sample was included in a study of vaccination effects on CD4 cells after COVID-19 (dated by TCRdb to between 2021 and 2022). For the wider study: The ViraFEST assay stimulated PBMC with viral peptide pools and then used TCR sequencing to identify antigen-specific CD4+ T cell clonotypes by expansion. Cultures from other donors in the study were sequenced using the Oncomine TCR Beta short-read assay on an Illumina iSeq 100. Roughly 2.1 million PBMC per well were cultured in IMDM with roughly 5% human AB serum, roughly 10 IU/ml IL-2 and gentamicin, plus 10 ug/ml peptides. Across the study, the median time from the second dose to post-vaccine sampling was 72 days (range 14 to 241). SARS-CoV-2 spike-specific CD4+ TCR repertoires from before and after mRNA vaccination were compared in COVID-19 convalescent patients and in infection-naive vaccine recipients. A total of 10 COVID-19 convalescent patients and a handful of SARS-CoV-2-naive healthy vaccine recipients were included in the full study. Results the study describes overall, beyond this receptor: Marked clonal contraction was observed in both infection-induced and vaccine-induced clones at late post-vaccination timepoints, consistent with waning T cell responses. In healthy vaccine recipients, vaccine-induced clones were almost all SARS-CoV-2 mono-reactive, with only 1 of 255 cross-reactive with common cold coronaviruses. The study was limited by a small number of convalescent patients, and early post-infection timepoints were lacking.

After 10 to 11 days of culture, CD4+ T cells were isolated with the EasySep CD4+ T cell isolation kit. Each participant got two doses of an mRNA SARS-CoV-2 vaccine, either BNT162b2 or mRNA-1273. The absence of prior SARS-CoV-2 infection in healthy vaccine recipients was confirmed by negative nucleocapsid antibodies before and after vaccination. On days 3 and 7, half of the culture medium was replaced with fresh IL-2-containing medium. Unless otherwise noted, each peptide stimulation condition was cultured in triplicate wells. Using Ficoll-Paque Plus gradient centrifugation, PBMC were separated from whole blood and then either used fresh or cryopreserved at -140C. Genomic DNA was extracted from cultured CD4+ T cells with the QIAamp micro DNA kit.

Sequenced material: CD4+ T cells from PBMCs cultured without peptide, taken after COVID-19 vaccination. This clonotype was obtained from a human donor who received a COVID-19 vaccine. The rearrangement combines TRBV27 with TRBJ1-6, with no reliable assignment of the D segment. CDR3 reads: CASSIYNSPLHF. The sequence in DNA is TGTGCCAGCAGTATCTATAATTCACCCCTCCACTTT.